The clone carrying this T cell receptor beta chain occurred a few times. With 9 bases removed from V and 1 base from J, the gap between germline ends came to 19 bases. Looked up from germline, CDR1 is LNHNV and CDR2 is YYDKDF (reference sequence). The CDR3 spans 15 residues. This sample is drawn from a study of blood T cell repertoires in COVID-19. Study in general: Samples came from the United States, Italy and Spain, spanning acute and convalescent COVID-19.

In the authors' methods: Nucleated cell counts were estimated from reference gene primer amplification. This table comes from immunoSEQ multiplex PCR, and its TCRdb copy is limited to in-frame clones, with some not included. V, J and clone size reflect that table, while D and trimming were determined from the DNA. Altogether about 220,000 clones are present, more than 75% being singletons, with the ten largest covering under 8.5%. The sequence was collected from a woman of 80 years or more with COVID-19, enrolled during active disease. Source material: peripheral blood. The chain is built from TRBV15 and TRBJ2-7; tentative D call: TRBD1 (6 bases). For the CDR3, the DNA is TGTGCCACATCTCTTGACACAGGGTTATCCTACGAGCAGTACTTC. This translates into CATSLDTGLSYEQYF.